The 11 T cell receptor beta chains below were found in one sample sequenced in a study of type 1 regulatory T cells. One entry per CDR3 protein results from TCRdb running MiXCR on the reads. The table lists approximately 42,000 distinct CDR3 sequences, 12% of them singletons. The antigens of these receptors remain unknown. Sequenced: cultured non-Tr1 T cells, either the whole culture or a sorted T cell fraction (not recorded which). The receptor source for this set is a human donor in good health.

By proportion, this clonotype is medium-sized. The rearrangement uses TRBV7-2 and TRBJ2-3; 7 bases are a match to TRBD2. This CDR3 comprises 14 residues. The trim removed 10 bases at V and 3 bases at J, leaving 10 bases unmatched. Germline V gene data show CDR1 as SGHTA and CDR2 as FQGNSA. This CDR3 reads CAIGGSGSTDTQYF. The CDR3 region has the DNA TGTGCCATCGGGGGTAGCGGGTCGACAGATACGCAGTATTTT.

Many counts were recorded for this clonotype. The chain couples TRBV15 to TRBJ1-4, with D uncertain. V dropped 0 bases and J dropped 8 bases, with 13 bases sitting between them. Germline V gene sequence: CDR1 LNHNV, CDR2 YYDKDF (reference sequence). The CDR3 sequence is 15 residues long. The CDR3: CATSRDQVGGEKLFF. CDR3 nucleotide sequence: TGTGCCACCAGCAGAGATCAGGTGGGAGGAGAAAAACTGTTTTTT.

The gene calls are TRBV12-3 or TRBV12-4 and TRBJ1-4, with 8 bases lining up with TRBD1. This CDR3 contains 14 residues. Losses at the gene ends were 5 bases for V and 5 bases for J; bases not matched to a gene: 4. CDR3 loop: CASSRQGLNEKLFF. As DNA, the CDR3 is TGTGCCAGCAGTCGACAGGGGTTGAATGAAAAACTGTTTTTT.

This clonotype was observed at least ten times. The chain combines TRBV6-1 with TRBJ2-6; a possible D gene is TRBD1 (5 bases). Germline lookup yields CDR1 MNHNS and CDR2 SASEGT. V was shortened by 6 bases and J by 3 bases, with 18 bases between the two germline ends. CDR3 size: 17 residues. For the CDR3, the DNA is TGTGCCAGCAGCCGACAGCGACCTCAGGATGGGGCCAACGTCCTGACTTTC. It translates to CASSRQRPQDGANVLTF.

The chain has TRBV5-1 and TRBJ2-1, with unresolved D. The CDR3 totals 15 residues. Germline loops: CDR1 SGHRS, CDR2 YFSETQ. V was trimmed by 0 bases and J by 3 bases, leaving 10 bases between them. The CDR3 here is CASSLEANFYNEQFF. CDR3 in DNA: TGCGCCAGCAGCTTGGAGGCCAATTTCTACAATGAGCAGTTCTTC.

This clonotype has a count of ten or more. V and J are TRBV7-9 and TRBJ1-5; 7 nucleotides align to TRBD1. The CDR3 spans 13 residues. Germline assignment: CDR1 SEHNR and CDR2 FQNEAQ (reference sequence). J was trimmed by 5 bases and V by 2 bases; bases with no gene match: 0. DNA of the CDR3: TGTGCCAGCAGCTTAACAGGGGATCAGCCCCAGCATTTT. It encodes CASSLTGDQPQHF.

This clonotype was found many times. Here the CDR3 DNA reads TGCAGCGTTGAGCCCCGCCTAAATGAGCAGTTCTTC. It encodes CSVEPRLNEQFF. The V gene is TRBV29-1, the J gene TRBJ2-1, with D hard to call. Trimming stripped 3 bases from V and 7 bases from J, with 10 bases between. CDR1 is SQVTM and CDR2 is ANQGSEA in the germline V gene. The CDR3 covers 12 residues.

In this sample, this clonotype turned up many times. V usage is TRBV19 and J usage is TRBJ2-1; D assignment may be TRBD1 or TRBD2 (5 bases each). The V end lost 6 bases, the J end lost 4 bases, and 13 bases lay between the germline ends. This CDR3 contains 14 residues. Germline V CDR1 and CDR2: LNHDA, SQIVND (reference sequence). The CDR3 DNA sequence: TGTGCCAGTAGGGGGACGGTTGTATACAATGAGCAGTTCTTC. Its protein is CASRGTVVYNEQFF.

This clonotype was counted ten times or more. The chain links TRBV28 to TRBJ1-5; D is ambiguous. The CDR3 runs 13 residues. Per germline, CDR1 MDHEN and CDR2 SYDVKM. Trimming removed 8 bases from V and 4 bases from J, with 12 bases in between. CDR3 nucleotides: TGTGCCAGCCAAACTAGTAAGAATCAGCCCCAGCATTTT. It is translated as CASQTSKNQPQHF.

This clonotype was seen ten or more times. V and J are TRBV5-1 and TRBJ2-5; 13 bases line up with TRBD2. The CDR3 has 15 residues. V lost 4 bases and J lost 5; bases outside the gene matches: 5. From germline, CDR1 is SGHRS and CDR2 YFSETQ. The CDR3 nucleotides read TGCGCCAGCAGCGGAGGGACTAGCGGGGCCGAGACCCAGTACTTC. Translated: CASSGGTSGAETQYF.

The table lists this clonotype with a few counts. The chain links TRBV18 to TRBJ2-7, with unresolved D. The V gene's germline CDR1 is KGHSH and CDR2 LQKENI. The V end was cut by 6 bases, the J end by 0 bases, with 6 bases between. This CDR3 is 12 amino acids long. The DNA of the CDR3 is TGTGCCAGCTCCCCTAGCTCCTACGAGCAGTACTTC. It is translated as CASSPSSYEQYF.